Listed here are 7 T cell receptor beta chains from one sample, sequenced in a study of tumor-infiltrating lymphocytes in primary liver carcinoma. RNA and DNA were co-extracted from around 20-30 mg of unsorted bulk tissue. The input was approximately 500 ng total RNA; TCR beta cDNA was made from it with a constant-region primer. Three nested multiplex PCR rounds, a slightly modified ARM-PCR, produced the libraries for TCR beta. Primers for the first two PCR rounds were TRBV1-TRBV30 forward primers and a C-beta reverse primer (about 10 cycles per round). Each CDR3 protein gets one entry after TCRdb re-called the multiplex PCR reads with MiXCR. The data show 55,000 to 65,000 distinct CDR3 sequences, with 55% to 75% seen just once and 55% to 70% held by the top ten. Sequencing was carried out using liver tumor tissue from sampling region 2. Subset denoted: tumor region T2, inferior pole. The source of these receptors is a man in his forties or fifties with primary liver carcinoma and hepatitis B virus infection.

As regards this clonotype: The CDR3 ends on some other residue instead of the conserved phenylalanine or tryptophan, so this is likely a read error. The DNA is left out, because the CDR3 cannot be placed on it with certainty; the CDR3 is given as TCRdb lists it. The chain uses TRBV4-1 and TRBJ2-7; the table calls TRBD2, which could not be checked here. Ends included, the CDR3 has 16 residues. CDR1 MGHRA and CDR2 YSYEKL come from the germline V gene. This CDR3 is CASSQSIAEPLYEQNL.

Details on this clonotype: A much bigger clone sits one base away, suggesting this may be a read error. The CDR3 DNA sequence: TGCGCCGGCAGCTTGGGAGGCGCCTCCAATGAGCAGTTCTTC. It is translated as CAGSLGGASNEQFF. This chain joins TRBV5-1 and TRBJ2-1; TRBD2 is a possible D gene (6 bases). This CDR3 has 14 residues. CDR1 and CDR2 from the germline V gene are SGHRS and YFSETQ.

About this clonotype: A much more abundant neighbour one base away suggests this may be a read error. The chain has TRBV10-2 and TRBJ2-7; the D is unclear. The germline CDR1 and CDR2 sequences are WSHSY and SAAADI. V was pared by 7 bases and J by 2 bases, with 12 bases between. The CDR3 spans 13 residues. CDR3 in amino acids: CASNEGPTYEQYF. The CDR3 region has the DNA TGCGCCAGCAATGAAGGCCCGACCTACGAGCAGTACTTC.

The CDR3 bases are TGTGCCAGCAGTTTAGCCGTGGTAGAGACACAATACTTC. Protein sequence: CASSLAVVETQYF. V and J are TRBV12-3 or TRBV12-4 and TRBJ2-5; the D is unclear. This CDR3 spans 13 amino acids. V was trimmed by 0 bases and J by 14 bases, leaving 16 bases between them.

The V gene is TRBV7-9, the J gene TRBJ2-7; the D is unclear. V was pared by 9 bases and J by 4 bases, with 25 bases between. Germline V gene data show CDR1 as SEHNR and CDR2 as FQNEAQ (reference sequence). The CDR3 has 16 residues. The CDR3 coding sequence is TGTGCCAGTAGCCCAAGCCGTCACTTGAGCTCTTACGAGCAGTACTTC. Its protein is CASSPSRHLSSYEQYF.

On this clonotype: Given the absence of the conserved phenylalanine or tryptophan at the CDR3 end, a read error is likely. The chain recombines TRBV11-2 with TRBJ2-1; 10 bases align to TRBD2. CDR1 SGHAT and CDR2 FQNNGV come from the germline V gene. CDR3 length: 15 amino acids. V lost 10 bases to trimming and J lost 9 bases; unmatched junction nucleotides: 15. In DNA, the CDR3 is TGTGCCATCGGCCCCCAGCGGGAGGGATTGGGTGAGCAGTTCTCC. Translation: CAIGPQREGLGEQFS.

This clonotype was counted a few times. This CDR3 fails to terminate in the conserved phenylalanine or tryptophan, so it likely reflects a read error. This rearrangement joins TRBV29-1 to TRBJ2-1, with 8 bases lining up with TRBD1. Germline CDR1 and CDR2: SQVTM and ANQGSEA. The CDR3 is 12 amino acids. This CDR3 reads CGSEQGVGEQFL. CDR3 DNA: TGCGGCTCAGAACAGGGGGTGGGTGAGCAGTTCTTA.